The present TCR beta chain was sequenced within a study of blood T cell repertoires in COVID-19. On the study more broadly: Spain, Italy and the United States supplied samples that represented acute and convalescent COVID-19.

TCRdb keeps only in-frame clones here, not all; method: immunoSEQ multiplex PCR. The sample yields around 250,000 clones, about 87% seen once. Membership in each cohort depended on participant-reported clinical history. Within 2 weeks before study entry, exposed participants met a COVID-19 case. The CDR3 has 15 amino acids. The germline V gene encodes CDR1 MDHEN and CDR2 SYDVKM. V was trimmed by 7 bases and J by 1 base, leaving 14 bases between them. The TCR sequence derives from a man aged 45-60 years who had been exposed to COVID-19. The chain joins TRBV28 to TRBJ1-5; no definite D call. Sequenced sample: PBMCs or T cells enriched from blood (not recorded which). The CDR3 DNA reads TGTGCCAGCACCCGGGGTGGGCTAAGCAATCAGCCCCAGCATTTT. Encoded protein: CASTRGGLSNQPQHF.